The 11 T cell receptor beta chains reported below all come from one sample, sequenced in a study of identical twins (dated by TCRdb to 2016 to 2017). The library came from 5' RACE. TCRdb names Illumina HiSeq 2000 as the instrument used. TCRdb reprocessed the public reads (quality trimming at Q25 with fastp, clone calling with MiXCR) and kept in-frame beta chains. Entries are consolidated by CDR3 protein sequence, retaining the most common genes and DNA. The table for this sample lists approximately 680,000 distinct CDR3 sequences; just over 7% of them were counted only once. The ten largest clones take up about 1.5% of the sample. This sample also appeared in a second study, on yellow fever vaccine responses in identical twins.

The sample consisted of PBMCs. The source is a woman aged 18-30 years in good health.

In this sample, this clonotype turned up many times. The rearrangement uses TRBV3-1 and TRBJ1-5; 8 bases map to TRBD1. J lost 4 bases, V lost 4 bases, and 3 bases had no gene match. The germline V gene encodes CDR1 LGHDT and CDR2 YNNKEL (reference sequence). This CDR3 spans 14 amino acids. For the CDR3, the DNA is TGTGCCAGCAGCCCACGGACAGGGAATCAGCCCCAGCATTTT. Amino acid sequence: CASSPRTGNQPQHF.

At least ten counts were recorded for this clonotype. V is TRBV27 and J is TRBJ2-2; D is uncertain. Trimming took off 6 bases at V and 6 bases at J, with 11 bases between the two ends. Germline CDR1 is MNHEY and CDR2 is SMNVEV (reference sequence). The length of the CDR3 is 13 residues. CDR3 DNA sequence: TGTGCCAGCAGCACCTCTAGTCCCGGGGAGCTGTTTTTT. As protein: CASSTSSPGELFF.

This clonotype was detected a few times. V and J are TRBV4-1 and TRBJ2-3; D is undetermined. This CDR3 has 16 amino acids. Germline V CDR1 and CDR2: MGHRA, YSYEKL. V dropped 4 bases and J dropped 1 base, with 15 bases sitting between them. This chain's CDR3 is CASSPGTQVGTDTQYF. The CDR3 nucleotides are TGCGCCAGCAGCCCGGGCACTCAGGTGGGCACAGATACGCAGTATTTT.

This clonotype was counted many times. The chain combines TRBV12-3 or TRBV12-4 with TRBJ1-2, with 7 bases identical to TRBD1. The J segment lost 7 bases and the V segment lost 1 base, leaving 3 bases of the junction unmatched. The CDR3 is 13 amino acids. This chain's CDR3 is CASSLGGGVGYTF. Written as DNA, the CDR3 is TGTGCCAGCAGTTTAGGAGGGGGCGTTGGCTACACCTTC.

Note on this clonotype: This may be a read error, as it is one base from a much larger clone. The CDR3 DNA sequence: TGTGCCAGCAGCCAAGGACTAGCGGGAGGCCTAAGCTCCTACGAGCAGTACTTC. It yields the protein CASSQGLAGGLSSYEQYF. This chain links TRBV3-1 with TRBJ2-7, with 13 bases aligning to TRBD2. The CDR3 contains 18 residues. The trim removed 1 base at V and 0 bases at J, leaving 6 bases unmatched. From germline, CDR1 is LGHDT and CDR2 YNNKEL (reference sequence).

The table lists this clonotype with a few counts. The chain combines TRBV11-2 with TRBJ2-5; TRBD2 matches 11 bases. Germline CDR1 SGHAT, CDR2 FQNNGV. The CDR3 spans 15 residues. V dropped 5 bases and J dropped 2; count of bases not matched to a gene: 4. CDR3 DNA sequence: TGTGCCAGCAGCACCAGACTAGCGGGACAAGAGACCCAGTACTTC. Its protein is CASSTRLAGQETQYF. The complete variable domain, with remaining parts taken from reference TRBV11-2 and TRBJ2-5, reads EAGVAQSPRYKIIEKRQSVAFWCNPISGHATLYWYQQILGQGPKLLIQFQNNGVVDDSQLPKDRFSAERLKGVDSTLKIQPAKLEDSAVYLCASSTRLAGQETQYFGPGTRLLVL.

This clonotype showed up many times. The chain employs TRBV3-2 and TRBJ2-5; no check of the table's D call, TRBD1, against the DNA was made. TRBV3-2 has pseudogene status. The CDR3 consists of 13 residues. This CDR3 is CASSPTGTETQYF. The DNA for the CDR3 is TGTGCCAGCAGTCCTACAGGAACGGAGACCCAGTACTTC.

This clonotype was detected a few times. The genes are TRBV5-1 and TRBJ2-2; D gene uncertain. This CDR3 is 14 amino acids long. Deletions cut 4 bases from V and 5 bases from J, with 12 bases between. In germline, CDR1 is SGHRS, CDR2 YFSETQ. CDR3 loop: CASSPAVGTGELFF. DNA of the CDR3: TGCGCCAGCAGCCCTGCGGTTGGAACCGGGGAGCTGTTTTTT.

This clonotype was detected a few times. The chain recombines TRBV4-1 with TRBJ2-1, with 10 bases identical to TRBD2. There are 17 residues in the CDR3. Germline CDR1 is MGHRA and CDR2 is YSYEKL. The V segment lost 2 bases and the J segment 4 bases; nucleotides outside the gene matches: 8. Here the CDR3 DNA reads TGCGCCAGCAGCCAACCGGCCGGGACTAGCGCATACAATGAGCAGTTCTTC. Its translation is CASSQPAGTSAYNEQFF.

The table lists this clonotype with a few counts. The CDR3 bases are TGCGCCAGCACTAGCGGGGGGACACTCTCCTACAATGAGCAGTTCTTC. Translation gives CASTSGGTLSYNEQFF. The chain uses TRBV5-1 and TRBJ2-1; 11 nucleotides line up with TRBD2. Trimming cost V 6 bases and J 0 bases; bases outside gene matches: 5. This CDR3 has 16 residues. Germline CDR1 is SGHRS and CDR2 is YFSETQ.

This clonotype was counted between two and nine times. This rearrangement joins TRBV27 to TRBJ2-7, with TRBD2 identical over 9 bases. This CDR3 contains 16 residues. Germline CDR1 reads MNHEY; CDR2 reads SMNVEV (reference sequence). After removal of 6 bases from V and 4 bases from J, the junction contained 13 bases not matched to a gene. The CDR3 loop is CASSPTLAGLVYEQYV. DNA of the CDR3: TGTGCCAGCAGCCCAACTCTAGCGGGGCTCGTTTACGAGCAGTACGTC.